This TCR beta chain was identified in a study of CD8+CD57+ T cells in acquired aplastic anemia. Study outcomes and limitations: The CD8+ Simpson's diversity of patients and controls was not significantly different.

Profiling of TCR beta VDJ combinations and CDR3 sequences used genomic DNA as template. TCRdb reanalysed the reads using MiXCR and keeps one entry per CDR3 protein. The data show over 150,000 distinct CDR3 sequences, around 40% seen once. Note on this clonotype: The antigen remains undetermined.

V was clipped by 3 bases and J by 2 bases, with 11 bases between them. The CDR3 spans 15 residues. Germline assignment: CDR1 LNHDA and CDR2 SQIVND (reference sequence). This chain uses TRBV19 with TRBJ1-5; no definite D call. The receptor was isolated from a human donor in good health. Sequences were obtained from sorted CD4+, CD8+, or CD8+CD57+ T cells (not recorded which) from PBMCs. CDR3 DNA sequence: TGTGCCAGTAGTATTAGCCTAAGAGGCAATCAGCCCCAGCATTTT. The encoded protein is CASSISLRGNQPQHF.